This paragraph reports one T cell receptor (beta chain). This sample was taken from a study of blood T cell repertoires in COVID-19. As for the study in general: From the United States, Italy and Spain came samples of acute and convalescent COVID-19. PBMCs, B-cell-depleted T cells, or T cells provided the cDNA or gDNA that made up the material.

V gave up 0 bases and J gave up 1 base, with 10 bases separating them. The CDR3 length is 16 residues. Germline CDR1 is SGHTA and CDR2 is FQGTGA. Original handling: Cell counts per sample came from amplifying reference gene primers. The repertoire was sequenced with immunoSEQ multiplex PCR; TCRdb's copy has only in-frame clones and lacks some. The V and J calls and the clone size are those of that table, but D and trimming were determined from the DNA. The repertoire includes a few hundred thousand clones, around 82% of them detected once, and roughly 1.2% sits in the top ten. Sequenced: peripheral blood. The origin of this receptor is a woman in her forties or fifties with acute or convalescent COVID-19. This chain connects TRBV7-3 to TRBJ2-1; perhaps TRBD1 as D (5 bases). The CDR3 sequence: CASSLTDQGSYNEQFF. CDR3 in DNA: TGTGCCAGCAGCTTAACAGACCAGGGTTCCTACAATGAGCAGTTCTTC.